These 6 T cell receptor beta chains originate from one sample sequenced in a study of liver allograft versus peripheral blood T cells. Across the study: Transplanted livers held T cell receptor repertoires, and these were compared with repertoires in recipients' peripheral blood.

One entry per CDR3 protein, called by TCRdb with MiXCR from the reads. The sample lists about 5,000 distinct CDR3 sequences; approximately 15% were seen once. These receptors were collected from a human patient who had a liver transplant. Some T cells here may be from the graft donor.

This clonotype is medium-sized (0.01 to 0.1%) by share. V and J are TRBV18 and TRBJ2-7, with 8 bases identical to TRBD1. Germline CDR1 reads KGHSH; CDR2 reads LQKENI. Trimming removed 2 bases from V and 6 bases from J; junction bases left unmatched: 0. The CDR3 has 12 residues. Here the CDR3 DNA reads TGTGCCAGCTCACCAGGACAGGGCGAGCAGTACTTC. This translates into CASSPGQGEQYF.

In the case of this clonotype: This may be a read error, as it is one base from a much larger clone. The chain employs TRBV12-3 or TRBV12-4 and TRBJ1-4; possible D gene TRBD1, 6 bases. The V end lost 11 bases, the J end lost 0 bases, and 22 bases lay between the germline ends. The CDR3 loop spans 17 amino acids. The CDR3, as DNA: TGTGCCTCAACCGGGGGGGGCGGTCTTACAACTAATGAAAAACTGTTTTTT. It translates to CASTGGGGLTTNEKLFF.

By frequency in the sample, this clonotype is medium-sized. CDR3 sequence reads: CSARQGGGSYEQFF. In nucleotides, the CDR3 is TGCAGTGCTAGGCAGGGTGGAGGGTCATATGAGCAGTTCTTC. J is TRBJ2-1 and V is TRBV20-1; maybe TRBD2 (6 bases). CDR1 and CDR2 from the germline V gene are DFQATT and SNEGSKA (reference sequence). This CDR3 has 14 residues. Trimming removed 3 bases from V and 8 bases from J, with 17 bases in between.

This clonotype was seen only a few times. The chain links TRBV2 to TRBJ2-2; 13 bases line up with TRBD2. The CDR3 length is 16 residues. J gave up 6 bases and V 4 bases, and 5 bases lay outside the gene matches. Germline V CDR1 and CDR2: SNHLY, FYNNEI. The CDR3: CASSAQTSGRSGELFF. DNA of the CDR3: TGTGCCAGCAGTGCCCAGACTAGCGGGAGGTCCGGGGAGCTGTTTTTT.

By proportion, this clonotype is large (0.1 to 1%). This chain joins TRBV7-2 and TRBJ2-7; 10 bases are shared with TRBD2. Germline V lookup: CDR1 SGHTA, CDR2 FQGNSA. This CDR3 contains 15 residues. The trim removed 1 base at V and 3 bases at J, leaving 3 bases unmatched. The CDR3 is CASSLDASGGYEQYF. Written as DNA, the CDR3 is TGTGCCAGCAGCTTAGATGCTAGCGGGGGCTACGAGCAGTACTTC.

With respect to this clonotype: Since a much larger clone is just one base distant, this may be a read error. This chain links TRBV18 with TRBJ2-2; 7 bases fit TRBD1. V was pared by 3 bases and J by 3 bases, with 7 bases of the junction left unmatched. Germline V gene sequence: CDR1 KGHSH, CDR2 LQKENI. This CDR3 region has 16 residues. CDR3 region: CASSPWTGGDTGELFF. DNA of the CDR3: TGTGCCAGCTCACCCTGGACAGGAGGAGACACCGGGGAGCTGTTTTTT. The variable domain in full, completed from reference TRBV18 and TRBJ2-2, reads NAGVMQNPRHLVRRRGQEARLRCSPMKGHSHVYWYRQLPEEGLKFMVYLQKENIIDESGMPKERFSAEFPKEGPSILRIQQVVRGDSAAYFCASSPWTGGDTGELFFGEGSRLTVL.